The clone carrying this TCR beta chain was found many times. This sample was included in a study of CDR3 diversity in severe acne. MiXCR, run by TCRdb on the PCR reads, gives a single entry per CDR3 protein. The sample lists about 84,000 distinct CDR3 sequences; under 65% were seen once. Germline V gives CDR1 SEHNR, CDR2 FQNEAQ (reference sequence). The junction had 1 base not matched to a gene; V was cut back by 4 bases and J by 1 base. This CDR3 contains 15 residues. The TCR comes from a male donor in good health, without acne. The chain couples TRBV7-9 to TRBJ2-2; 9 bases map to TRBD1. The material sequenced was blood. Written as DNA, the CDR3 is TGTGCCAGCAGCTCGGGACAGGGGAACACCGGGGAGCTGTTTTTT. Protein product: CASSSGQGNTGELFF.